This TCR beta chain stems from a study of blood T cell repertoires in COVID-19. Across the whole study: The United States, Italy and Spain were the sources of the acute and convalescent COVID-19 samples. From T cells, B-cell-depleted T cells, or PBMCs came the material, which was cDNA or gDNA.

Authors' processing steps: Amplification with reference gene primers provided the estimates of nucleated cell counts. Libraries were prepared by immunoSEQ multiplex PCR; TCRdb keeps only in-frame clonotypes and omits some of them. V and J calls and clone size are those listed in that table; D and trimming were worked out from the DNA. The sample lists about 150,000 clones, more than 70% occurring once. The V end was cut by 5 bases, the J end by 0 bases, with 8 bases between. This CDR3 region has 15 residues. CDR1 SGHVS and CDR2 FNYEAQ come from the germline V gene. The source of this sequence is a man aged 45 to 65 with active or convalescent COVID-19. The V and J genes are TRBV7-6 and TRBJ2-6; D remains ambiguous. Sequences were obtained from peripheral blood. CDR3 in amino acids: CASSLLYSGANVLTF. DNA for the CDR3: TGTGCCAGCAGCCTCTTATACTCTGGGGCCAACGTCCTGACTTTC.